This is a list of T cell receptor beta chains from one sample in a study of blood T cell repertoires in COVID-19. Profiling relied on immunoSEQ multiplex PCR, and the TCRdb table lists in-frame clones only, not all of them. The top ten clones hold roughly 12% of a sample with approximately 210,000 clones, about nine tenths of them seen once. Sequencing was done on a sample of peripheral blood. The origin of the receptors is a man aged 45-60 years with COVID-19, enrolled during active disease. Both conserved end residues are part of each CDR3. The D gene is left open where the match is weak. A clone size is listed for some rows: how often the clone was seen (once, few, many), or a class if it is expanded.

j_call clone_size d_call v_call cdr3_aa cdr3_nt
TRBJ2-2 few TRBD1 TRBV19 CASRSDRTGGDTGELFF TGTGCCAGTAGATCCGATCGGACAGGGGGCGACACCGGGGAGCTGTTTTTT
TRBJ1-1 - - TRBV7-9 CASSLALGGTEAFF TGTGCCAGCAGCTTAGCGCTGGGGGGGACTGAAGCTTTCTTT
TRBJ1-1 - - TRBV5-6 CASSLDTNTEAFF TGTGCCAGCAGCTTAGACACGAACACTGAAGCTTTCTTT
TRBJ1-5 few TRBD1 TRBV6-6 CASSYADRTNQPQHF TGTGCCAGCAGTTACGCGGACAGGACCAATCAGCCCCAGCATTTT
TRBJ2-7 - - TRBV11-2 CASSLTTEAYEQYF TGTGCCAGCAGCTTAACTACGGAAGCGTACGAGCAGTACTTC
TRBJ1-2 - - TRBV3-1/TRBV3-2 CASSQVPGTSNGYTF TGTGCCAGCAGCCAAGTTCCCGGGACAAGTAATGGCTACACCTTC
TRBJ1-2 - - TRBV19 CASRESIGYGYTF TGTGCCAGTAGGGAGAGTATCGGCTATGGCTACACCTTC
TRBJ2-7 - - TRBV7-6 CASSRGGYEQYF TGTGCCAGCAGCCGAGGGGGCTACGAGCAGTACTTC
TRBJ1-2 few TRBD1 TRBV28 CASGDRLNYGYTF TGTGCCAGCGGGGACAGGCTGAACTATGGCTACACCTTC
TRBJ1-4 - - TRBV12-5 CASGSGGAATNEKLFF TGTGCTAGTGGTTCTGGTGGGGCTGCAACTAATGAAAAACTGTTTTTT
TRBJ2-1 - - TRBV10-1 CASSEFGLAIKDEQFF TGCGCCAGCAGTGAGTTTGGGCTAGCGATAAAGGATGAGCAGTTCTTC
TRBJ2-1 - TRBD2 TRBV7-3 CASRPAGLDGYNEQFF TGTGCCAGCAGGCCCGCCGGACTAGACGGCTACAATGAGCAGTTCTTC
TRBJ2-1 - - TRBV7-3 CASSLGQSNYNEQFF TGTGCCAGCAGCTTAGGCCAGTCCAACTACAATGAGCAGTTCTTC
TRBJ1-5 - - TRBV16 CASSQFSGLGNQPQHF TGTGCCAGCAGCCAATTTTCAGGGTTGGGCAATCAGCCCCAGCATTTT
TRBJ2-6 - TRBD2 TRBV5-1 CASSYPREGNVLTF TGCGCCAGCAGCTACCCGAGGGAGGGCAACGTCCTGACTTTC
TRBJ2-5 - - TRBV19 CASSIVFQETQYF TGTGCCAGTAGTATTGTATTCCAAGAGACCCAGTACTTC
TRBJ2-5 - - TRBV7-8 CASSFRETQYF TGTGCCAGCAGCTTTAGAGAGACCCAGTACTTC
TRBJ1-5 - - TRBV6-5 CASRRAGLWDQPQHF TGTGCCAGCAGGCGGGCGGGGCTCTGGGATCAGCCCCAGCATTTT
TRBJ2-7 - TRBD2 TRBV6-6 CASIPRTSGGYEQYF TGTGCCAGCATACCCCGGACTAGCGGGGGCTACGAGCAGTACTTC
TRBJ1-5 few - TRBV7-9 CASSLGHYSGNQPQHF TGTGCCAGCAGCTTAGGACATTACTCGGGCAATCAGCCCCAGCATTTT
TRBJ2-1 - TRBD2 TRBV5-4 CASSSPRGLRRGGREQFF TGTGCCAGCAGCTCACCCCGGGGCCTCCGGCGGGGGGGGCGGGAGCAGTTCTTC
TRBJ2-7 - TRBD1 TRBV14 CASSPILGQGTYEQYF TGTGCCAGCAGCCCTATACTAGGACAGGGAACCTACGAGCAGTACTTC
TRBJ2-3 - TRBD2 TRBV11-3 CASSWRGGTDTQYF TGTGCCAGCAGCTGGCGGGGGGGCACAGATACGCAGTATTTT
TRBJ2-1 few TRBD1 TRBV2 CASRAHPGQGVNEQFF TGTGCCAGCAGAGCCCACCCGGGCCAGGGGGTGAATGAGCAGTTCTTC
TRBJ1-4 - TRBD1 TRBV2 CATRDRGNDEKLFF TGTGCCACCCGGGACAGGGGAAATGATGAAAAACTGTTTTTT
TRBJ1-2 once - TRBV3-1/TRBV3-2 CASSQPGSYTF TGTGCCAGCAGCCAACCAGGGAGCTACACCTTC
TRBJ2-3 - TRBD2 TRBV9 CASSVVLAGGGTDTQYF TGTGCCAGCAGCGTAGTGCTTGCGGGGGGTGGTACAGATACGCAGTATTTT
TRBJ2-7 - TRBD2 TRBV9 CASSPRGSGNYEQYF TGTGCCAGCAGCCCTCGGGGTAGCGGGAACTACGAGCAGTACTTC
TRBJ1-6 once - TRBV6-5 CASSPMDGNNSPLHF TGTGCCAGCAGTCCTATGGACGGGAATAATTCACCCCTCCACTTT
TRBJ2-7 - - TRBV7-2 CASSFGGTISYEQYF TGTGCCAGCAGCTTCGGTGGTACTATCTCCTACGAGCAGTACTTC
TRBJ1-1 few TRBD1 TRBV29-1 CSTQRTGAEAFF TGCTCGACCCAAAGGACAGGGGCAGAAGCTTTCTTT
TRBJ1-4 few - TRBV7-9 CASSLGDSGGEKLFF TGTGCCAGCAGCTTAGGGGATTCCGGGGGAGAAAAACTGTTTTTT
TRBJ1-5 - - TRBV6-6 CASSDGGTTQPQHF TGTGCCAGCAGTGACGGGGGTACAACGCAGCCCCAGCATTTT
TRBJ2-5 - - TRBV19 CASRGADQETQYF TGTGCCAGTCGGGGAGCGGACCAAGAGACCCAGTACTTC
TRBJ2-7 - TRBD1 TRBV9 CASSSGTGISYEQYF TGTGCCAGCAGCTCCGGGACAGGGATCTCCTACGAGCAGTACTTC
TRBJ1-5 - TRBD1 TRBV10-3 CAISETTGDFNQPQHF TGTGCCATCAGTGAGACGACAGGGGACTTCAATCAGCCCCAGCATTTT
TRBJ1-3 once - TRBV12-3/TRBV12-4 CASSEYSGNTIYF TGTGCCAGCAGTGAGTACTCTGGAAACACCATATATTTT
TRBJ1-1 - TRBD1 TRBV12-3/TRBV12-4 CASSSGQGTEAFF TGTGCCAGCAGTTCTGGACAGGGGACTGAAGCTTTCTTT
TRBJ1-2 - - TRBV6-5 CASNGQNYGYTF TGTGCCAGCAATGGACAAAACTATGGCTACACCTTC
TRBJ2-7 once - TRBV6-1 CASSERQGLPYEQYF TGTGCCAGCAGTGAACGCCAGGGGCTCCCCTACGAGCAGTACTTC
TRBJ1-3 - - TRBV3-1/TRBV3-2 CASTQRGIGNTIYF TGTGCCAGCACCCAACGGGGGATTGGAAACACCATATATTTT
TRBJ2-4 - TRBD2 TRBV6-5 CASQGLAGGRNIQYF TGTGCCAGCCAAGGGCTAGCGGGGGGGCGGAACATTCAGTACTTC
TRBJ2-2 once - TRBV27 CASSLFGYDGELFF TGTGCCAGCAGTTTGTTCGGTTACGACGGGGAGCTGTTTTTT
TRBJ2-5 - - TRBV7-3 CASSPSGLSGETQYF TGTGCCAGCAGCCCCTCGGGACTCTCGGGAGAGACCCAGTACTTC
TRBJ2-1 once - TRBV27 CASSLDSYNEQFF TGTGCCAGCAGTTTGGACAGCTACAATGAGCAGTTCTTC
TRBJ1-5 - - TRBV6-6 CASSYSTANQPQHF TGTGCCAGCAGTTATTCGACAGCAAATCAGCCCCAGCATTTT
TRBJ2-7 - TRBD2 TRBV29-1 CSVELAGAYEQYF TGCAGCGTTGAACTAGCGGGAGCCTACGAGCAGTACTTC
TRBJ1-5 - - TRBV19 CASSKPGASNQPQHF TGTGCCAGTAGTAAACCAGGGGCCAGCAATCAGCCCCAGCATTTT
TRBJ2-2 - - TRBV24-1 CATSDRTGAGELFF TGTGCCACCAGTGACCGGACGGGAGCCGGGGAGCTGTTTTTT
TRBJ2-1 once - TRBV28 CASSTDSRVYNEQFF TGTGCCAGCAGTACGGACAGCCGTGTTTACAATGAGCAGTTCTTC